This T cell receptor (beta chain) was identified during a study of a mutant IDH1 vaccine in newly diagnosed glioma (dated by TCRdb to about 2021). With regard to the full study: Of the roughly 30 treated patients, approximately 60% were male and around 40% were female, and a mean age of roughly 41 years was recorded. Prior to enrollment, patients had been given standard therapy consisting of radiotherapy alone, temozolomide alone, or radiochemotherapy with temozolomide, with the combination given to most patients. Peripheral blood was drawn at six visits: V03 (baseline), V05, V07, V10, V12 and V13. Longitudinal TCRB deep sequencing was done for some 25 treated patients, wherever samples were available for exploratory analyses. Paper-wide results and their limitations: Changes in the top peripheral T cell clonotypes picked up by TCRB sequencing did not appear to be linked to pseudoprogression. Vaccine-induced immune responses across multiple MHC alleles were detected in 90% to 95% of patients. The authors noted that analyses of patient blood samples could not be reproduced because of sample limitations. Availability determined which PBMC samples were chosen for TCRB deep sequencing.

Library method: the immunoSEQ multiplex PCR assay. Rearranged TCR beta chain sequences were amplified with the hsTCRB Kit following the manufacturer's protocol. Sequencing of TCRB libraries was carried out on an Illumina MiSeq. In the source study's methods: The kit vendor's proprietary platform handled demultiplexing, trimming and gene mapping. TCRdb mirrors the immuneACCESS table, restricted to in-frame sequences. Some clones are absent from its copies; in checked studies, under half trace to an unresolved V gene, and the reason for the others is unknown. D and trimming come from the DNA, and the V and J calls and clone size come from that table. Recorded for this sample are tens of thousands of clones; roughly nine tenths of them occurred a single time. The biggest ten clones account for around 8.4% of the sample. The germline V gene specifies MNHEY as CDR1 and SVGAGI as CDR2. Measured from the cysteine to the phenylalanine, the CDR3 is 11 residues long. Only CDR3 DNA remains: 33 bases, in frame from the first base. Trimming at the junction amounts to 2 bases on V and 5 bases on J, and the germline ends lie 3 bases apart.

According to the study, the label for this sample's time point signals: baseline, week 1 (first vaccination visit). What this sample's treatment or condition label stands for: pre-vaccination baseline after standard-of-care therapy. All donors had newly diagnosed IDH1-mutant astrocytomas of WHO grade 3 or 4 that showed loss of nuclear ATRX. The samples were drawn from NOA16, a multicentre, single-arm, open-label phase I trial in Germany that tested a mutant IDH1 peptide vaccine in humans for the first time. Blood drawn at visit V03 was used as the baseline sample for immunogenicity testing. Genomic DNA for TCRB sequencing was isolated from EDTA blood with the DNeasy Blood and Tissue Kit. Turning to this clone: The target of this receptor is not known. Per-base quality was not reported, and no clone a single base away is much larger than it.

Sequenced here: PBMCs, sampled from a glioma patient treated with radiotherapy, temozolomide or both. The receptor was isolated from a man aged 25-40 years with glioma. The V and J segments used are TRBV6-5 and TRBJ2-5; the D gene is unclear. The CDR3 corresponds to CASSYGETQYF. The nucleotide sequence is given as TGTGCCAGCAGTTACGGCGAGACCCAGTACTTC.